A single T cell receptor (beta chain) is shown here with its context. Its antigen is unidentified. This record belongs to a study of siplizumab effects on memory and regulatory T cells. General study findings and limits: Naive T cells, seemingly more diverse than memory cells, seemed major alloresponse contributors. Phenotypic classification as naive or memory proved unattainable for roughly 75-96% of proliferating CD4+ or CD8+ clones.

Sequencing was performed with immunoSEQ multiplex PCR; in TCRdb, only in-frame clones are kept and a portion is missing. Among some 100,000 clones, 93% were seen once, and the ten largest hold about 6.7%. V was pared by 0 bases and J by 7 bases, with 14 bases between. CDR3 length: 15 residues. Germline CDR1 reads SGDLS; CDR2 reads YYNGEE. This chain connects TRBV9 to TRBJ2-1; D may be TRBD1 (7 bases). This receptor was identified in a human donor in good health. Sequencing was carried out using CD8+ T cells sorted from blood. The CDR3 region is CASSVGGGGRNEQFF. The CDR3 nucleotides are TGTGCCAGCAGCGTAGGTGGAGGGGGCCGGAATGAGCAGTTCTTC. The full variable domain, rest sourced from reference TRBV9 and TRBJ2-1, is DSGVTQTPKHLITATGQRVTLRCSPRSGDLSVYWYQQSLDQGLQFLIQYYNGEERAKGNILERFSAQQFPDLHSELNLSSLELGDSALYFCASSVGGGGRNEQFFGPGTRLTVL.